This is a list of T cell receptor beta chains from one sample in a study of blood T cell repertoires in COVID-19. Measured with immunoSEQ multiplex PCR; TCRdb has only the in-frame clones, and not every one. The sample contains 150,000 to 180,000 clones, 85% to 90% of which appear only once. Material for sequencing was peripheral blood. The receptors were sampled from a woman between 40 and 55 years old with acute or convalescent COVID-19. The conserved cysteine and the conserved F or W are not part of the CDR3 here. The order of the fields is V gene, CDR3 protein.

TRBV3-1/TRBV3-2	ASSQEVLYEQY
TRBV2	ASGTRGRGGTDTQY
TRBV5-1	ASSFQAADNEKLF
TRBV28	ASSTGTPGQGGYT
TRBV6-1	ASSEGDRAAGNTIY
TRBV7-9	ASSPAGDRGGYSNQPQH
TRBV7-6	ASSYLMGRGEQF
TRBV9	ASSFGQGVGEKLF
TRBV7-8	ASSLLGGTGDMNTEAF
TRBV4-1	ASSLGVSTEAF
TRBV18	ASSRDFFTNTGELF
TRBV18	ASSSRIALDTGELF
TRBV5-1	ASSRRTGTSRHYEQY
TRBV2	ASTRTGDYEQY
TRBV3-1/TRBV3-2	ASSQGTGGDQPQH
TRBV7-3	ASSSRPGVGEAF
TRBV18	ASSPRDSPADTQY
TRBV19	ASTDRALGNTEAF
TRBV5-4	ASSTRTLAGVDTQY
TRBV28	ASRQPGQGFEKLF
TRBV12-3/TRBV12-4	ASSLSGELF
TRBV19	ASKTTEIYGYT
TRBV12-5	ASGLGTSYEQF
TRBV2	ASSDNYEQY
TRBV3-1/TRBV3-2	ASSQGYGTGDEKLF
TRBV27	ASSWFGRVRSTDTQY
TRBV18	ASSPRGDLDQPQH
TRBV27	ASARQGLFYEQY
TRBV14	ASSQDVGEQF
TRBV10-3	AIRGMNTEAF
TRBV19	ATSLDRWAVLH
TRBV27	ASAYQGALGNQPQH
TRBV30	AWSVQPSLYNEQF
TRBV23-1	ASSCGQGVCGYT
TRBV3-1/TRBV3-2	ASSQADSNSPLH
TRBV14	ASSQDRGGWNEQF